This T cell receptor (beta chain) emerged from a study of shared T cell receptors in the human thymus. Here immunoSEQ multiplex PCR was the method, and the copy in TCRdb shows in-frame clones only, minus some. Of roughly 560,000 clones listed, around 78% are singletons. These records were also assigned to another study, of human thymus T cells. That source notes: Apparent skewing of V and J gene usage characterized both thymic and blood repertoires.

This TCR was sampled from a boy under two years old with a congenital heart defect. The sequenced sample was thymocytes.

This CDR3 reads CSALTSGSYNEQFF. The CDR3 region has the DNA TGCAGCGCCCTGACTAGCGGGAGTTACAATGAGCAGTTCTTC. This sequence joins TRBV29-1 and TRBJ2-1; TRBD2 agrees at 12 bases. Germline values: CDR1 SQVTM, CDR2 ANQGSEA. The CDR3 is 14 residues long. V was clipped by 7 bases and J by 4 bases; unmatched bases: 5.